This T cell receptor (beta chain) comes out of a study of cytomegalovirus exposure and HLA in healthy donors. Everyone who donated was a healthy bone marrow donor. Primers included in the PCR were 60 Vbeta and 13 Jbeta primers. Per the study methods: Counted up in a later analysis, unique TCR beta chains came to about 80 million, with about 9.9 million shared. Profiling relied on immunoSEQ multiplex PCR, and the TCRdb table lists in-frame clones only, not all of them. The V and J calls and clone size come from that table; D and trimming were worked out from the DNA. This listing includes 200,000 or so clones. Germline lookup yields CDR1 LNHDA and CDR2 SQIVND (reference sequence). V lost 6 bases and J lost 10, with 15 bases in between. This CDR3 contains 12 residues. For this clone: What it recognizes is unknown.

Study results and limitations: Most TCRs appeared rarely, but some public TCRs recurred in many donors. Cytomegalovirus association was listed for 150 or so TCR beta chains.

The TCR sequence derives from a boy younger than 18 in good health and CMV-seronegative. This chain links TRBV19 with TRBJ1-1; the D gene is possibly TRBD1 (5 bases). Sequencing used PBMCs. The CDR3 DNA reads TGTGCCAGTAGCACCAGGGTACAAGGAGCTTTCTTT. It is translated as CASSTRVQGAFF.